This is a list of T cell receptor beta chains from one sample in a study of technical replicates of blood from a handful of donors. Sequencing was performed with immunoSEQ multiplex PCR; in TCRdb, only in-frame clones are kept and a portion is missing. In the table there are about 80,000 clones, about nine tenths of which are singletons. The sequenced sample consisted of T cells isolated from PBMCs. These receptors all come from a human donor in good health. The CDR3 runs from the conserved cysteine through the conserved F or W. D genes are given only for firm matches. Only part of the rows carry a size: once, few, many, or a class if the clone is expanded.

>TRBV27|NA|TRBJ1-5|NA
CASSPERGGQPQHF
TGTGCCAGCAGTCCCGAGAGAGGCGGACAGCCCCAGCATTTT
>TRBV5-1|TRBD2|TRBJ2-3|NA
CASRSAGPYTDTQYF
TGCGCCAGCAGATCAGCGGGACCCTACACAGATACGCAGTATTTT
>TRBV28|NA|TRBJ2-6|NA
CASSLIYSGANVLTF
TGTGCCAGCAGTTTAATTTACTCTGGGGCCAACGTCCTGACTTTC
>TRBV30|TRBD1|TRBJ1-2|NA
CAWTPDRGQGYTF
TGTGCCTGGACACCTGACAGGGGGCAAGGCTACACCTTC
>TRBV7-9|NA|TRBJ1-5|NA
CASSLGGINQPQHF
TGTGCCAGCTCCCTTGGAGGAATCAATCAGCCCCAGCATTTT
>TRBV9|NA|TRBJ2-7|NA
CASSVEADPSYEQYF
TGTGCCAGCAGCGTAGAAGCGGACCCCTCCTACGAGCAGTACTTC
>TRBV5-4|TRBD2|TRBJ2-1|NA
CASSLYAGGAYNEQFF
TGTGCCAGCAGCCTGTACGCGGGAGGCGCCTACAATGAGCAGTTCTTC
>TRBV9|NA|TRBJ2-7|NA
CASSVGRGQEQYF
TGTGCCAGCAGCGTAGGTAGGGGTCAGGAGCAGTACTTC
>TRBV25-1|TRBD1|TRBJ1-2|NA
CASSAPGQDYGYTF
TGTGCCAGCAGTGCCCCGGGACAGGACTATGGCTACACCTTC
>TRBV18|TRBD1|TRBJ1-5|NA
CASSWGQAGQPQHF
TGTGCCAGCTCATGGGGACAGGCAGGTCAGCCCCAGCATTTT
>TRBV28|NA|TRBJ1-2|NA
CASSSYSGQPNYGYTF
TGTGCCAGCAGTTCGTACTCGGGTCAGCCTAACTATGGCTACACCTTC
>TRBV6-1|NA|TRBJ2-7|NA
CASSESGTYEQYF
TGTGCCAGCAGTGAATCAGGGACCTACGAGCAGTACTTC
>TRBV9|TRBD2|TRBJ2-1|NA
CASSVEKREVDNEQFF
TGTGCCAGCAGCGTAGAGAAGCGGGAGGTGGACAATGAGCAGTTCTTC
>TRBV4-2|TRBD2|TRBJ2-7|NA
CASSQVEVVAGVSYEQYF
TGTGCCAGCAGCCAAGTCGAGGTCGTCGCGGGGGTATCCTACGAGCAGTACTTC
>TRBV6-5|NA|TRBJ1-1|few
CASSYQVNTEAFF
TGTGCCAGCAGTTACCAGGTGAACACTGAAGCTTTCTTT
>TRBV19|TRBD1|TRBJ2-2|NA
CASLGQGPRTGELFF
TGTGCCAGTTTAGGACAGGGCCCTCGCACCGGGGAGCTGTTTTTT
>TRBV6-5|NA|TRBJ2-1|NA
CASRTGLDEQFF
TGTGCCAGCAGGACAGGTTTGGATGAGCAGTTCTTC
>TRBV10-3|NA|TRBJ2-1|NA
CAISESDDRNNEQFF
TGTGCCATCAGTGAGTCGGATGACAGAAACAATGAGCAGTTCTTC
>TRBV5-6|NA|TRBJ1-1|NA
CASSLEGPLGMNTEAFF
TGTGCCAGCAGCTTGGAGGGGCCCCTGGGGATGAACACTGAAGCTTTCTTT
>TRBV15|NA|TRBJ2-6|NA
CATSRDFTNSGANVLTF
TGTGCCACCAGCAGAGATTTTACTAACTCTGGGGCCAACGTCCTGACTTTC
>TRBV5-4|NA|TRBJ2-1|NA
CASSFVGGWSYNEQFF
TGTGCCAGCAGCTTTGTCGGAGGATGGTCCTACAATGAGCAGTTCTTC
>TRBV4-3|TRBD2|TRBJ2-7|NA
CASSQEAGGTYEQYF
TGCGCCAGCAGCCAAGAAGCGGGAGGGACCTACGAGCAGTACTTC
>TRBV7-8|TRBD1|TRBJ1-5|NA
CASSEGQADQPQHF
TGTGCCAGCAGCGAGGGACAGGCAGATCAGCCCCAGCATTTT
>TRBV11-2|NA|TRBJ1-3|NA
CASSYGGYRSGNTIYF
TGTGCCAGCAGCTACGGGGGATACCGCTCTGGAAACACCATATATTTT
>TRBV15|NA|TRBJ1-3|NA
CATSPRADGNTIYF
TGTGCCACCAGCCCCAGGGCAGATGGAAACACCATATATTTT
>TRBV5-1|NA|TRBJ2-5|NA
CASSLDSAGTQYF
TGCGCCAGCAGTTTGGACAGTGCGGGGACCCAGTACTTC
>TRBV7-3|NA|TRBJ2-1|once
CASGPYNEQFF
TGTGCCAGCGGCCCCTACAATGAGCAGTTCTTC
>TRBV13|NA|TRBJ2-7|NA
CASSLGRSYEQYF
TGTGCCAGCAGCTTAGGACGGAGCTACGAGCAGTACTTC
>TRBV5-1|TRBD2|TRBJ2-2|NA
CASSLEYGSLADTGELFF
TGCGCCAGCAGCTTGGAATATGGGAGTCTAGCGGACACCGGGGAGCTGTTTTTT
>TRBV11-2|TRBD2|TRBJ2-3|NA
CASSSTPGLAGVLDTQYF
TGTGCCAGCAGCTCGACCCCGGGACTAGCGGGAGTGTTAGATACGCAGTATTTT
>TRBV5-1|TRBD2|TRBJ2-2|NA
CASSRAGDNGELFF
TGCGCCAGCAGCCGGGCGGGGGATAACGGGGAGCTGTTTTTT
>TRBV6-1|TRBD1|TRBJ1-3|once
CASSRDRDSGNTIYF
TGTGCCAGCAGTCGGGACAGGGACTCTGGAAACACCATATATTTT
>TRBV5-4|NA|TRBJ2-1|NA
CASSLGFREHNEQFF
TGTGCCAGCAGCTTGGGGTTCCGGGAACACAATGAGCAGTTCTTC
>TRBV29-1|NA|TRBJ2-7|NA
CSTIGGTSYEQYF
TGCAGCACCATAGGAGGGACCTCCTACGAGCAGTACTTC
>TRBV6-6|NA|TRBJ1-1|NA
CASSPTGHEAFF
TGTGCCAGCAGTCCCACAGGTCATGAAGCTTTCTTT
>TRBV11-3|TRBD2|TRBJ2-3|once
CASSRIAGGTDTQYF
TGTGCCAGCAGCAGAATAGCGGGAGGTACAGATACGCAGTATTTT
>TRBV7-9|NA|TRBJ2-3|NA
CASSGRPSTDTQYF
TGTGCCAGCAGCGGGAGACCTTCCACAGATACGCAGTATTTT
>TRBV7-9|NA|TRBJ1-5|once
CASSLWTVGVNQPQHF
TGTGCCAGCAGCCTATGGACAGTGGGGGTGAATCAGCCCCAGCATTTT
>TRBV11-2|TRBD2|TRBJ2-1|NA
CASSPGGLSSYNEQFF
TGTGCCAGCAGCCCGGGGGGGCTGAGCTCCTACAATGAGCAGTTCTTC
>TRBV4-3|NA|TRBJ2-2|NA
CASSQLAGAGGELFF
TGCGCCAGCAGCCAACTAGCCGGAGCGGGCGGGGAGCTGTTTTTT
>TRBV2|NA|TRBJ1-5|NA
CASSGGFRGQQPQHF
TGTGCCAGCAGTGGAGGGTTTCGGGGTCAACAGCCCCAGCATTTT
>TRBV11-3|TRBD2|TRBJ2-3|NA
CASSLDLGLATDTQYF
TGTGCCAGCAGCTTAGATCTGGGACTAGCGACAGATACGCAGTATTTT
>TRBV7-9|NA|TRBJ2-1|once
CASTPRVVNEQFF
TGTGCCAGCACCCCCAGGGTCGTCAATGAGCAGTTCTTC
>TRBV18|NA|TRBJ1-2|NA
CASSPIQSGGAYYGYTF
TGTGCCAGCTCACCAATTCAAAGCGGTGGAGCGTACTATGGCTACACCTTC
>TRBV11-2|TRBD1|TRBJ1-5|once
CASSLEGGRGQPQHF
TGTGCCAGCAGCTTAGAAGGGGGCAGGGGTCAGCCCCAGCATTTT
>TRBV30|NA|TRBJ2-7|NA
CAWSGSYEQYF
TGTGCCTGGAGTGGGAGCTACGAGCAGTACTTC
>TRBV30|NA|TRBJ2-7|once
CAHRGIHEQYF
TGTGCTCACCGAGGAATCCACGAGCAGTACTTC
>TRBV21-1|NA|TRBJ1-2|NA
CASSSKGRNYGYTF
TGTGCCAGCAGCTCCAAAGGGAGGAACTATGGCTACACCTTC